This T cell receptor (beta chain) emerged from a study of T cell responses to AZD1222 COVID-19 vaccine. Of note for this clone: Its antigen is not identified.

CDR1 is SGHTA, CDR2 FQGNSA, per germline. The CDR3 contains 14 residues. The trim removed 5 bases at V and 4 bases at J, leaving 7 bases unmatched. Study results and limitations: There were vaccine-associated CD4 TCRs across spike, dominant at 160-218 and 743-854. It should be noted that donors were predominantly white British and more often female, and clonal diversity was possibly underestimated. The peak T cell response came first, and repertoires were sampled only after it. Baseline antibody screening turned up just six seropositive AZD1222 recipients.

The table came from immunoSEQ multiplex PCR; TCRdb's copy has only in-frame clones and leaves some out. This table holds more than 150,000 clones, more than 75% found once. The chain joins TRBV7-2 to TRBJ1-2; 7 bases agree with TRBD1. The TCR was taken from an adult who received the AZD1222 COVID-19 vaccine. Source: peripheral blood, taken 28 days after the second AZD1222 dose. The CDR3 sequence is CASSAPRDSYGYTF. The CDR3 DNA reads TGTGCCAGCAGCGCTCCCCGGGACAGCTATGGCTACACCTTC. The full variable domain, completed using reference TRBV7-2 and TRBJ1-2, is GAGVSQSPSNKVTEKGKDVELRCDPISGHTALYWYRQSLGQGLEFLIYFQGNSAPDKSGLPSDRFSAERTGGSVSTLTIQRTQQEDSAVYLCASSAPRDSYGYTFGSGTRLTVV.